This T cell receptor (beta chain) is drawn from a study of identical twins. V lost 5 bases, J lost 0 bases, and 10 bases lay in between. The CDR3 has 14 amino acids. The germline V gene encodes CDR1 LNHNV and CDR2 YYDKDF (reference sequence). In this sample, this clonotype turned up a few times. TCRdb used MiXCR to reprocess the 5' RACE reads, holding one entry per CDR3 protein. This table holds around 530,000 distinct CDR3 sequences, approximately 14% found once. The same specimen was also included in a second study, on yellow fever vaccine responses in identical twins.

This receptor was identified in a woman aged 18 to 35 in good health. The rearrangement links TRBV15 to TRBJ1-2; D remains unclear. Specimen: CD4+ T cells sorted from blood. CDR3 in DNA: TGTGCCACCAGCGTTAGAAGATCTAACTATGGCTACACCTTC. Protein product: CATSVRRSNYGYTF.